Only one count was recorded for the clone carrying this T cell receptor beta chain. Its matching antigen is unknown. This sample is part of a study of Ad26.COV2.S vaccination and SARS-CoV-2 variants. CDR3 length: 15 amino acids. Germline V gene sequence: CDR1 SGHTA, CDR2 FQGNSA. After removal of 5 bases from V and 4 bases from J, the junction contained 7 bases not matched to a gene. The data were produced by immunoSEQ multiplex PCR, yet TCRdb's version contains in-frame clones alone and is incomplete. The sample contains approximately 400,000 clones, 83% of which appear only once. Study conclusions and caveats: Breadth measured for non-spike TCRs was similar across vaccine and placebo recipients. Relative to placebo recipients, vaccine recipients exhibited elevated spike-specific TCR breadth. It was reported that spike-specific CD8+ and CD4+ T cell responses were substantially broad after vaccination.

Treatment described: roughly 20 received Ad26.COV2.S at low or high dose, single or two shots; several received placebo; per-sample allocation not given. Vaccine and placebo recipients were sampled on day 63 after the first injection. Built on an Ad26 vector, the vaccine expressed Wuhan-strain SARS-CoV-2 spike. This sequence was found in a person aged 18-65 years who received the Ad26.COV2.S COVID-19 vaccine or a placebo. The chain is built from TRBV7-2 and TRBJ2-3; 9 bases agree with TRBD2. This specimen was peripheral blood, taken in a trial of Ad26.COV2.S vaccine versus placebo. The chain's CDR3 is CASSRRAGGADTQYF. The CDR3 DNA reads TGTGCCAGCAGCCGGCGGGCGGGAGGGGCAGATACGCAGTATTTT.